A single sample gave rise to the 21 T cell receptor beta chains below, sequenced in a study of blood T cell repertoires in COVID-19. Assay used: immunoSEQ multiplex PCR; TCRdb lists only in-frame clones, some missing. Of approximately 200,000 clones in the sample, about 82% were seen once. Sequencing was done on a sample of PBMCs or T cells enriched from blood (not recorded which). These receptors all stem from a young woman who had recovered from COVID-19.

In DNA, the CDR3 is TGTGCCAGCAGCGTAGGGACATACAAGGCGGAGACCCAGTACTTC. Translating gives CASSVGTYKAETQYF. The chain couples TRBV9 to TRBJ2-5, with a tentative D call TRBD1 (5 bases). The CDR3 has 15 amino acids. V lost 0 bases and J lost 5, with 14 bases in between. Per germline, CDR1 SGDLS and CDR2 YYNGEE.

The count of this clone is one. The rearrangement uses TRBV20-1 and TRBJ2-2; tentative D call: TRBD1 (5 bases). Trimming stripped 3 bases from V and 6 bases from J, with 14 bases between. Per the germline V gene, CDR1 is DFQATT and CDR2 is SNEGSKA (reference sequence). The CDR3 contains 14 residues. The CDR3 DNA sequence: TGCAGTGCTAGTGACAGAGCGACCGCCGGGGAGCTGTTTTTT. Its protein is CSASDRATAGELFF.

This chain uses TRBV9 with TRBJ2-7; tentative D call: TRBD2 (6 bases). V was shortened by 4 bases and J by 6 bases, with 14 bases between the two germline ends. CDR3 length: 13 residues. Germline CDR1 reads SGDLS; CDR2 reads YYNGEE. CDR3 amino acids: CASSRGTLREQYF. As DNA, the CDR3 is TGTGCCAGCAGCCGGGGGACCCTACGCGAGCAGTACTTC.

The chain couples TRBV2 to TRBJ2-1, with TRBD2 matching 11 bases. The CDR3 contains 17 residues. V lost 9 bases, J lost 7 bases, and 17 bases stayed unmatched. CDR1 is SNHLY, CDR2 FYNNEI, per germline. For the CDR3, the DNA is TGTGCCAGTGGGGGCACTAGCGGGAGATTTGACATAAATGAGCAGTTCTTC. Encoded protein: CASGGTSGRFDINEQFF.

This clone was picked up one time. This chain uses TRBV7-9 with TRBJ2-7; 7 bases map to TRBD2. Germline V gives CDR1 SEHNR, CDR2 FQNEAQ (reference sequence). CDR3 length: 14 residues. The V and J ends lost 5 bases and 3 bases, in that order; junction bases with no gene match: 7. The CDR3 coding sequence is TGTGCCAGCAGCCCTAGCGGAACTTACTACGAGCAGTACTTC. Amino acids: CASSPSGTYYEQYF.

V usage is TRBV7-2 and J usage is TRBJ1-5, with a possible D match to TRBD1 (6 bases). Trimming left V 2 bases short and J 5 bases short, with 13 bases between. CDR3 size: 15 residues. CDR1 is SGHTA and CDR2 is FQGNSA in the germline V gene. Written as DNA, the CDR3 is TGTGCCAGCAGCTTATTTTCAGGGGAAGATCAGCCCCAGCATTTT. Amino acids: CASSLFSGEDQPQHF.

This clone was observed many times. The rearrangement joins TRBV5-1 to TRBJ1-1; 9 bases map to TRBD1. The germline V gene has CDR1 SGHRS and CDR2 YFSETQ. The CDR3 is made up of 14 amino acids. J was trimmed by 3 bases and V by 4 bases; bases with no gene match: 4. CDR3 in amino acids: CASSRTGDDTEAFF. DNA for the CDR3: TGCGCCAGCAGCCGGACAGGGGACGACACTGAAGCTTTCTTT.

V gene TRBV5-1 combines with J gene TRBJ1-1; D unclear. The CDR3 consists of 14 residues. Trimming cost V 6 bases and J 4 bases, with 16 bases left between them. The V gene's germline CDR1 is SGHRS and CDR2 YFSETQ. The DNA for the CDR3 is TGCGCCAGCACCCTCTCCCCCGAGGCCACTGAAGCTTTCTTT. This gives the protein CASTLSPEATEAFF.

J is TRBJ2-3 and V is TRBV2; 9 positions match TRBD1. This CDR3 contains 18 residues. CDR1 SNHLY and CDR2 FYNNEI come from the germline V gene. V shed 3 bases, J shed 2 bases, and the junction held 12 bases outside the gene matches. CDR3 coding DNA: TGTGCCAGCAGTGAGGGGTCCCCGGGACAGGGTATCACAGATACGCAGTATTTT. It encodes CASSEGSPGQGITDTQYF.

This chain links TRBV19 with TRBJ2-7; 7 nucleotides line up with TRBD2. The CDR3 spans 16 residues. Unmatched junction bases numbered 11, after V lost 2 bases and J lost 4 bases. Germline V CDR1 and CDR2: LNHDA, SQIVND (reference sequence). This CDR3 is CASSIKHLAENYEQYF. The CDR3 nucleotides read TGTGCCAGTAGTATAAAACATCTAGCGGAAAATTACGAGCAGTACTTC.

The chain joins TRBV12-3 or TRBV12-4 to TRBJ1-2; D uncertain. There are 13 residues in the CDR3. The V gene lost 6 bases and the J gene lost 6 bases, with 14 bases spanning the gap. CDR3: CASSDGSFNGYTF. The CDR3 DNA sequence: TGTGCCAGCAGCGACGGGTCCTTCAATGGCTACACCTTC.

The chain links TRBV28 to TRBJ2-3; 10 bases are a match to TRBD2. CDR3 size: 14 residues. Germline CDR1 reads MDHEN; CDR2 reads SYDVKM. The ends lost 8 bases at V and 5 bases at J; junction bases unmatched: 7. The CDR3 nucleotides are TGTGCCAGCGTTGGTCCTAGCGGGGGAGATACGCAGTATTTT. As protein: CASVGPSGGDTQYF.

V and J are TRBV5-6 and TRBJ2-3, with 8 bases matching TRBD2. This CDR3 contains 15 residues. V lost 1 base and J lost 7; bases outside the gene matches: 8. Germline V gives CDR1 SGHDT, CDR2 YYEEEE. CDR3 nucleotides: TGTGCCAGCAGCTTGCCGGGACTAGTGGTAAATACGCAGTATTTT. Translated, it gives CASSLPGLVVNTQYF.

V and J are TRBV28 and TRBJ2-2, with D maybe TRBD2 (6 bases). Germline-derived CDR1 and CDR2 are MDHEN and SYDVKM. CDR3 size: 15 residues. The germline V and J ends were trimmed by 6 bases and 4 bases, with 15 bases remaining between them. The CDR3 nucleotides are TGTGCCAGCAGCTCCGGGGACTTTAGCACCGGGGAGCTGTTTTTT. Its protein product is CASSSGDFSTGELFF.

The genes are TRBV7-3 and TRBJ2-7; 8 nucleotides agree with TRBD1. Trimming took 0 bases from V and 5 from J; bases not matched to a gene: 6. The CDR3 is made up of 15 amino acids. Germline V gives CDR1 SGHTA, CDR2 FQGTGA. Here the CDR3 DNA reads TGTGCCAGCAGCTTAACAGCAGGGGGCTATAACGAGCAGTACTTC. Its protein is CASSLTAGGYNEQYF.

The V gene is TRBV12-3 or TRBV12-4, the J gene TRBJ1-1; D gene ambiguous. V lost 3 bases, J lost 4 bases, and 6 bases lay in between. The CDR3 length is 12 residues. The CDR3 coding sequence is TGTGCCAGCAGTTTGAGTGGCACTGAAGCTTTCTTT. Translation: CASSLSGTEAFF.

This sequence joins TRBV19 and TRBJ1-2, with 11 bases aligning to TRBD1. The germline CDR1 and CDR2 sequences are LNHDA and SQIVND (reference sequence). This CDR3 is built from 13 residues. The V gene end was trimmed by 9 bases and the J gene end by 7 bases; junction bases not matched to a gene: 7. The CDR3 DNA follows: TGTGCCAGCTCGGACAGGGGGCTTAGTGGCTACACCTTC. Translated, it gives CASSDRGLSGYTF.

The chain employs TRBV10-1 and TRBJ1-3; TRBD1 is a possible D gene (5 bases). The germline V gene encodes CDR1 WNHNN and CDR2 SYGVQD (reference sequence). Trimming cost V 0 bases and J 2 bases, with 8 bases left between them. The CDR3 runs 15 residues. The CDR3 loop reads CASSESSRAGNTIYF. Here the CDR3 DNA reads TGCGCCAGCAGTGAGTCCTCCAGGGCTGGAAACACCATATATTTT.

The chain couples TRBV30 to TRBJ2-5, with 9 bases lining up with TRBD1. The V and J ends lost 2 bases and 1 base, in that order; junction bases with no gene match: 5. Germline CDR1 is GTSNPN and CDR2 is SVGIG (reference sequence). The CDR3 runs 15 residues. The CDR3, as DNA: TGTGCCTGGAGTTACCGGGACAGGGTCCAAGAGACCCAGTACTTC. This codes for CAWSYRDRVQETQYF.

The chain links TRBV27 to TRBJ2-6; weak D call: TRBD2 (6 bases). Germline CDR1 MNHEY, CDR2 SMNVEV (reference sequence). The CDR3 loop spans 14 amino acids. Trimming left V 9 bases short and J 0 bases short, with 9 bases between. CDR3 bases: TGTGCCAGTCAGGAGGGCTCTGGGGCCAACGTCCTGACTTTC. This gives the protein CASQEGSGANVLTF.

The gene calls are TRBV18 and TRBJ2-3; D is possibly TRBD2 (5 bases). The CDR3 sequence is 14 residues long. The ends were cut back, 3 bases at V and 5 bases at J, with 12 bases in the middle. Germline V CDR1 and CDR2: KGHSH, LQKENI. The CDR3 DNA reads TGTGCCAGCTCACCGAGGGCAAGTGTAGATACGCAGTATTTT. As protein: CASSPRASVDTQYF.